This TCR beta chain emerged from a study of beta chain features in type 1 diabetes. Study-level points and caveats: Patients with Type 1 diabetes showed moderately but significantly shorter TCRB CDR3s in all four CD4+ subsets.

Naive, central memory, regulatory and stem cell-like memory cells within the CD4+ compartment were sorted using CD45RO/CCR7/CD25/CD127/CD95/CD27. Isolated RNA was reverse transcribed in full, so expressed TCRB transcripts were sequenced. Generated by immunoSEQ multiplex PCR, the TCRdb table keeps only in-frame clones and is missing some. This table has about 140,000 clones, 10% to 15% appearing once. This clone appeared a few times. Its specificity is not known. This TCR derives from a man aged 18 to 30 with type 1 diabetes. The source material was central memory CD4+ T cells from blood.

The chain's CDR3 is CASSPTGDQSEQFF. The CDR3, as DNA: TGCGCCAGCAGCCCGACAGGGGATCAGAGCGAGCAGTTCTTC. V is TRBV5-1 and J is TRBJ2-1; TRBD1 aligns across 8 bases. The CDR3 extends over 14 amino acids. Germline V CDR1 and CDR2: SGHRS, YFSETQ. With 4 bases clipped from V and 10 bases from J, the junction kept 10 bases outside the gene matches.